Reported below is one T cell receptor (beta chain). The antigen is not known. The entry originates in a study of T cell responses to AZD1222 COVID-19 vaccine. General study findings and limits: Nearly half of spike-specific TCRs reportedly target variant regions that are unmutated in the B.1.351 and B.1.1.7 variants. Clonal diversity may have been underestimated, and the donors were mostly white British, with more females than males. Baseline seropositivity occurred in only a handful of AZD1222 recipients. With dominance at 160-218 and 743-854, vaccine-associated CD4 TCRs spanned spike.

TCRdb keeps only in-frame clones here, not all; method: immunoSEQ multiplex PCR. The repertoire consists of around 120,000 clones, with roughly 90% occurring once and the leading ten covering around 1.1%. CDR3 length equals 15 residues. The germline gives CDR1 LNHDA, CDR2 SQIVND (reference sequence). J lost 2 bases, V lost 3 bases, and 3 bases had no gene match. The specimen comprised peripheral blood, sampled 28 days after the second AZD1222 dose. This sequence originates from an adult who received the AZD1222 COVID-19 vaccine. The rearrangement joins TRBV19 to TRBJ2-5; 10 nucleotides match TRBD2. As DNA, the CDR3 is TGTGCCAGTAGTATGGGACTAGCGAATCAAGAGACCCAGTACTTC. It yields the protein CASSMGLANQETQYF. Full variable domain (outside the CDR3, taken from reference TRBV19 and TRBJ2-5): DGGITQSPKYLFRKEGQNVTLSCEQNLNHDAMYWYRQDPGQGLRLIYYSQIVNDFQKGDIAEGYSVSREKKESFPLTVTSAQKNPTAFYLCASSMGLANQETQYFGPGTRLLVL.